Here is one TCR beta chain with its context. The sample holds many counts of this clonotype. Its antigen specificity is not known. Per-nucleotide qualities are absent, and no much larger clonotype sits a single base away. Graves' hyperthyroidism was defined as stable when no progression to ophthalmopathy occurred over 18 months of follow-up. Hyperthyroidism patients were newly diagnosed, had a disease duration of under 2 months, and were aged 18 to 65 years. Any patient with an uncontrolled infection, another autoimmune disease, pregnancy or lactation was excluded. Diagnoses were established on the basis of clinical symptoms, serum thyroxine and TRAb, thyroid ultrasound, and orbital computed tomography. PBMCs were isolated from 7.5 to 10 ml of fresh peripheral blood by Ficoll-Paque density gradient centrifugation. Total RNA was extracted using Trizol reagent, and RNA quality was assessed on an Agilent 2100 Bioanalyzer.

V and J lose 5 bases and 2 bases, and a span of 13 bases separates them. Its CDR3 holds 14 amino acids, cysteine through phenylalanine. CDR3 DNA is the only sequence kept; it has 42 bases, read in frame from the first base. In the germline V gene (reference sequence), CDR1 corresponds to SEHNR and CDR2 to FQNEAQ. The TCR beta CDR3 regions were amplified from the RNA transcripts. For the first round of RT-PCR on the TCR CDR3, the HTBI primer set was used together with the Qiagen OneStep RT-PCR kit. A second multiplex PCR round built the libraries, followed by size selection and purification. Paired-end sequencing of the libraries was performed with 100 bp reads on an Illumina HiSeq2000. The paper's data handling went like this. SOAPnuke was used to process the raw data, removing reads that contained adapters or uncalled bases, had a mean Phred below 15, or lacked an exact match to the constant primer or identifier. COPE v1.2.5 was used to merge high-quality paired reads, and clonotypes were defined as unique nucleotide sequences. MiTCR v1.1 was used to align clonotypes to the IMGT TRBV, TRBD and TRBJ reference segments. The analysis was restricted to V-J combinations with a frequency above 0.0001, which together covered over 99% of the repertoires. A TCS score was defined as the ratio between F50 (clonal expansion) and ExV (chaos), using BLOSUM62-based TCRdist between CDR3 peptides within each V-J. Welch's t-statistics and random forest reduced 514 V-J features to roughly 13, which were used in a naive Bayes classifier (R e1071). TCRdb reran the public reads through fastp at Q25 and MiXCR, keeping productive beta chains. Identical CDR3 proteins give one entry, which carries the most common genes and DNA. The V and J calls, along with clone size, are taken from TCRdb and not from the paper's own processing. The sample table holds around 520,000 distinct CDR3 sequences, of which 12% to 15% were seen once. The ten largest account for about 15% of the sample.

These data are taken from a study of T cells in Graves' hyperthyroidism and ophthalmopathy (dated by TCRdb to the late 2010s). A note on the overall study: Peripheral blood samples were taken at the time of initial diagnosis, prior to any treatment. TCR V-J signatures able to tell the groups apart were searched for in a discovery cohort of approximately 95 patients, of whom fewer than 45 had Graves' ophthalmopathy and 57 had stable Graves' hyperthyroidism. Whether ophthalmopathy could be predicted prospectively was tested in an independent validation cohort made up of roughly 19 hyperthyroidism patients plus 17 patients who later progressed to ophthalmopathy. The roughly 99 discovery patients were divided at random into training and test sets in a 7:3 ratio. In more than five Graves' hyperthyroidism patients, the study also compared T-cell repertoires from thyroid tissue with T-cell repertoires from blood. Following sampling, methimazole starting at 30 mg daily was given to hyperthyroidism patients, and high-dose intravenous methylprednisolone was given to ophthalmopathy patients. The paper describes TCR Vbeta CDR3 sequencing of 130 to 150 peripheral blood samples, made up of approximately 40 ophthalmopathy patients, around 78 hyperthyroidism patients and around 17 progressor patients.

Here is what the overall study found, with its caveats: A model built on a 13 V-J signature distinguished ophthalmopathy from stable hyperthyroidism, reaching 87.88% sensitivity and 81.08% specificity in cross-validation and 80%/75% in testing. Sample size was not statistically predetermined, and investigators were not blinded to group allocation. In validation, the model predicted progression to ophthalmopathy with over 60% sensitivity and around 72% specificity, a median of approximately 6.7 months before onset. Most expanded thyroid clonotypes (frequency above 0.001) were also detected in blood, suggesting blood repertoires may reflect thyroid immune responses.

The chain couples TRBV7-9 to TRBJ2-7; 6 matching bases give a weak D call of TRBD1. This TCR derives from a woman between 40 and 55 years old with Graves' hyperthyroidism. What was sequenced was blood. The DNA sequence reads TGTGCCAGCAGCCCGGACAGTTCTGCCTACGAGCAGTACTTC. Its protein product is CASSPDSSAYEQYF.